This T cell receptor (beta chain) was sequenced in a study of T cell repertoires in cytomegalovirus infection. TCRdb reprocessed the reads with MiXCR, giving one entry per CDR3 protein. The sample holds approximately 730,000 distinct CDR3 sequences; about 30% are singletons and the top ten take roughly 20%. Unmatched junction bases numbered 9, after V lost 5 bases and J lost 6 bases. The germline V gene encodes CDR1 SGHAT and CDR2 FQNNGV. The CDR3 spans 15 residues. There are a few counts of this clonotype. Its antigen is unidentified. Sequenced here: cultured PBMCs, sampled from culture after CMV antigen stimulation. This TCR came from a human donor in good health (CMV status not recorded). Some clones in this sample may be carry-over from other donors' samples. The gene calls are TRBV11-2 and TRBJ2-5, with 10 bases fitting TRBD2. The CDR3 region is CASSGASGSSKTQYF. The CDR3 DNA follows: TGTGCCAGCAGCGGAGCTAGCGGGAGTTCGAAGACCCAGTACTTC.